These T cell receptor beta chains were read from a single sample in a study of CD8 T cells in ankylosing spondylitis. TCRdb itself ran the 5' RACE reads through MiXCR, one entry per CDR3 protein. Of roughly 250,000 distinct CDR3 sequences in the sample, 8.6% were seen once. Source material: blood, either unsorted or a sorted T cell fraction (not recorded which). Receptors originate from a male donor with ankylosing spondylitis or in good health (not recorded which). The CDR3 runs from the conserved cysteine through the conserved F or W. The order of the fields is D gene, J gene, V gene, clone size, CDR3 DNA, CDR3 protein. The D gene is left open where the match is weak. Size tells how often a clone was seen (once, few, many) or the class of an expanded clone, and some rows leave it out.

>.|TRBJ2-7|TRBV6-1|.
TGTGCCAGCTTTGATATATCCTACGAGCAGTACTTC
CASFDISYEQYF
>.|TRBJ1-2|TRBV20-1|.
TGCAGTGCTAGAGATCAACCGGGTGGAAGCTATGGCTACACCTTC
CSARDQPGGSYGYTF
>.|TRBJ2-3|TRBV5-4|few
TGTGCCAGCAGTCGGGGGCGGGGAGGGTTCTCAGATACGCAGTATTTT
CASSRGRGGFSDTQYF
>.|TRBJ2-6|TRBV27|many
TGTGCCAGCAGTCTTCCATCCCTCTCTGGGGCCAACGTCCTGACTTTC
CASSLPSLSGANVLTF
>TRBD1|TRBJ2-5|TRBV6-1|many
TGTGCCAGCAGTCGAGGGACAGGCCAAGAGACCCAGTACTTC
CASSRGTGQETQYF
>TRBD2|TRBJ2-3|TRBV4-2|many
TGTGCCAGCAGCCAAGATTATGGGACTAGCGGGAGAAGCGCAGATACGCAGTATTTT
CASSQDYGTSGRSADTQYF
>.|TRBJ1-4|TRBV20-1|many
TGCAGTGCTGCCCCCGCGGGGGGGAATGAAAAACTGTTTTTT
CSAAPAGGNEKLFF
>.|TRBJ1-1|TRBV7-9|.
TGTGCCAGCAGCGGGCGCACTGAAGCTTTCTTT
CASSGRTEAFF
>TRBD2|TRBJ2-3|TRBV12-3/TRBV12-4|few
TGTGCCAGCAGATCCACTAGCGGGAGCACAGATACGCAGTATTTT
CASRSTSGSTDTQYF
>TRBD1|TRBJ1-4|TRBV20-1|.
TGCAGTGCTGACCTCCCTAAAGGACAGGGTCGTGAAAAACTGTTTTTT
CSADLPKGQGREKLFF
>.|TRBJ2-2|TRBV12-3/TRBV12-4|many
TGTGCCAGCACCCACCAGGGGACCGGGGAGCTGTTTTTT
CASTHQGTGELFF
>TRBD2|TRBJ2-1|TRBV7-8|many
TGTGCCAGCAGCTTACAGCGGGAGATCGGTGAGCAGTTCTTC
CASSLQREIGEQFF
>.|TRBJ2-7|TRBV11-2|.
TGTGCCAGCGCCCGGGACACCTACGAGCAGTACTTC
CASARDTYEQYF
>TRBD1|TRBJ1-1|TRBV10-3|.
TGTGCCATCAGTGACCAGTGGGACAGGGGAGCTTTCTTT
CAISDQWDRGAFF
>TRBD2|TRBJ2-2|TRBV20-1|many
TGCAGTGCTAGGGCCCCTAGCGGGATCACCGGGGAGCTGTTTTTT
CSARAPSGITGELFF
>TRBD2|TRBJ2-3|TRBV7-2|many
TGTGCCAGCAGCTCGGGACTAGTGGGAAAGGCAGATACGCAGTATTTT
CASSSGLVGKADTQYF
>TRBD2|TRBJ2-5|TRBV5-1|many
TGCGCCAGCAGATACGGGACTAGCGGGGTAAGAGAGACCCAGTACTTC
CASRYGTSGVRETQYF
>.|TRBJ2-1|TRBV30|.
TGTGCCTGGAGTAGAGAAGGTGAGCAGTTCTTC
CAWSREGEQFF
>TRBD2|TRBJ2-3|TRBV4-2|many
TGTGCCAGCAGCCAAGGAGTTCAGTCAACGGGAGGTAGCACAGATACGCAGTATTTT
CASSQGVQSTGGSTDTQYF
>TRBD2|TRBJ2-3|TRBV12-3/TRBV12-4|many
TGTGCCAGCAGTTTTAGGGCGGCGGGAGATATGACAGATACGCAGTATTTT
CASSFRAAGDMTDTQYF